This T cell receptor beta chain comes out of a study of post-analysis software for immune sequencing data. Study background: Some patients lacked subtype; others had relapsing-remitting, secondary progressive or progressive-relapsing disease.

The TCR beta cDNA libraries carried unique molecular identifiers. It was from approximately 0.91 to 9.4 million T cells that 500,000 to 600,000 cDNA molecules came. Using its own MiXCR run on the PCR reads, TCRdb lists one record per CDR3 protein. The table has roughly 650,000 distinct CDR3 sequences, 55% to 70% seen once; the top ten hold approximately 11%. The CDR3 runs to 15 residues. V shed 2 bases and J 4 bases; nucleotides not matched to a gene: 5. Germline values: CDR1 SGHRS, CDR2 YFSETQ. Findings and limits, study-wide: Under F measure analysis, samples from one preparation batch co-clustered strongly. Relative to controls, patients with multiple sclerosis showed significantly lower normalized Chao1 diversity. Comparison of patients with controls showed five TRBV segments more frequent in patients, TRBV5-6, TRBV5-1 and TRBV20-1 among them.

This clonotype has more than one count but fewer than ten. The target antigen is unknown. The receptor was derived from a girl aged 2 to 10 with multiple sclerosis. The sequencing input was blood. V is TRBV5-1 and J is TRBJ2-1; 8 nucleotides agree with TRBD2. In DNA form, the CDR3 reads TGCGCCAGCAGCTTAGCGGGAGACAGGTACAATGAGCAGTTCTTC. Translated: CASSLAGDRYNEQFF.